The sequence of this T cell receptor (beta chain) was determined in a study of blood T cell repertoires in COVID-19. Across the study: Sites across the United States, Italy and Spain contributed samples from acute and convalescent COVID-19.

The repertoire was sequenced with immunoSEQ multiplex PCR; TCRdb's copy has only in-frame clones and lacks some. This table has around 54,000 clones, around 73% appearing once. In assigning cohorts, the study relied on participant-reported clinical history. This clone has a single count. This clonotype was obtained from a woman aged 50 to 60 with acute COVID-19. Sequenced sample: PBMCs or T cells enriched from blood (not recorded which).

The CDR3: CASRESSGADTQYF. Written as DNA, the CDR3 is TGTGCCAGCAGGGAGTCTAGCGGGGCAGATACGCAGTATTTT. The genes are TRBV6-5 and TRBJ2-3; 9 bases fit TRBD2. V shed 6 bases and J 4 bases; nucleotides not matched to a gene: 5. Germline CDR1 and CDR2: MNHEY and SVGAGI. CDR3 length: 14 residues.